This T cell receptor (beta chain) emerged from a study of blood T cell repertoires in COVID-19. The overall study: Sources were T cells, B-cell-depleted T cells, or PBMCs; the material itself was cDNA or gDNA.

The repertoire was sequenced with immunoSEQ multiplex PCR; TCRdb's copy has only in-frame clones and lacks some. The sample contains over 150,000 clones, around 81% of which appear only once. This clone was seen once. CDR1 is LNHNV and CDR2 is YYDKDF in the germline V gene (reference sequence). This CDR3 is built from 14 residues. V dropped 0 bases and J dropped 7 bases, with 9 bases sitting between them. The sequence was collected from a woman of 80 years or more with COVID-19, enrolled during active disease. The specimen was peripheral blood. This chain links TRBV15 with TRBJ2-2; the D is unclear. CDR3 protein: CATSRDLRNGELFF. The CDR3 nucleotides read TGTGCCACCAGCAGAGATCTCAGAAACGGGGAGCTGTTTTTT. Filled out from reference TRBV15 and TRBJ2-2, the complete variable domain reads DAMVIQNPRYQVTQFGKPVTLSCSQTLNHNVMYWYQQKSSQAPKLLFHYYDKDFNNEADTPDNFQSRRPNTSFCFLDIRSPGLGDTAMYLCATSRDLRNGELFFGEGSRLTVL.